A single sample is the source of the 25 T cell receptor beta chains below, sequenced in a study of breast tumors, draining lymph nodes, adjacent tissues. The lymph nodes were axillary draining lymph nodes from breast cancer patients. TCRdb fed the multiplex PCR reads into MiXCR, producing one record per CDR3 protein. The data show 200,000 to 250,000 distinct CDR3 sequences, with 30% to 35% seen just once and approximately 3.6% held by the top ten. Input material: axillary lymph node tissue. All receptors come from a female donor with breast cancer. Some clones in this sample may be carry-over from other donors' samples.

The V gene is TRBV2, the J gene TRBJ2-2, with D perhaps assigned TRBD1 or TRBD2 (5 bases each). CDR1 is SNHLY, CDR2 FYNNEI, per germline. Trimming cost V 9 bases and J 3 bases, with 11 bases left between them. The CDR3 covers 13 residues. CDR3 sequence reads: CARREGDTGELFF. CDR3 DNA sequence: TGTGCCAGACGGGAAGGGGACACCGGGGAGCTGTTTTTT.

Only one count was recorded for this clonotype. CDR3 in DNA: TGTGCCACCAGCAGAAACACACCGGGACTAGCTGTCAATGAGCAGTTCTTC. It yields the protein CATSRNTPGLAVNEQFF. The chain joins TRBV15 to TRBJ2-1; 9 nucleotides agree with TRBD2. The germline gives CDR1 LNHNV, CDR2 YYDKDF (reference sequence). J lost 6 bases, V lost 2 bases, and 11 bases had no gene match. The CDR3 runs 17 residues.

The V and J genes are TRBV9 and TRBJ2-5, with D possibly matching TRBD2 (6 bases). This CDR3 comprises 15 residues. V lost 0 bases and J 2 bases, leaving 11 bases between the germline ends. The V gene's germline CDR1 is SGDLS and CDR2 YYNGEE. CDR3 nucleotides: TGTGCCAGCAGCGTAGGGACTACCCGACAAGAGACCCAGTACTTC. It translates to CASSVGTTRQETQYF.

This clonotype came up many times. The rearrangement links TRBV7-6 to TRBJ2-1; 8 positions agree with TRBD2. Losses at the gene ends were 5 bases for V and 6 bases for J; bases not matched to a gene: 12. Germline CDR1 SGHVS, CDR2 FNYEAQ. The CDR3 runs 16 residues. The CDR3 is CASSLAWSGGVNEQFF. The CDR3 DNA reads as TGTGCCAGCAGCCTCGCCTGGAGCGGGGGAGTCAATGAGCAGTTCTTC.

This clonotype came up a few times. This chain joins TRBV15 and TRBJ1-1; D perhaps matches TRBD1 (5 bases). In germline, CDR1 is LNHNV, CDR2 YYDKDF (reference sequence). V lost 1 base and J 4 bases, leaving 13 bases between the germline ends. The CDR3 is 15 amino acids. This CDR3 reads CATSRARGGSTEAFF. CDR3 DNA: TGTGCCACCAGCAGAGCACGGGGGGGATCCACTGAAGCTTTCTTT.

The chain links TRBV7-2 to TRBJ1-5, with unresolved D. Germline CDR1 reads SGHTA; CDR2 reads FQGNSA. V gave up 4 bases and J gave up 0 bases, with 13 bases separating them. This CDR3 is built from 16 residues. The CDR3 is CASSSRAGLSNQPQHF. For the CDR3, the DNA is TGTGCCAGCAGCTCCCGGGCAGGCCTTAGCAATCAGCCCCAGCATTTT.

Many counts were recorded for this clonotype. The CDR3: CSASSTRSGGPYNEQFF. CDR3 nucleotide sequence: TGCAGTGCTAGTTCTACCCGTAGCGGGGGGCCCTACAATGAGCAGTTCTTC. This chain links TRBV20-1 with TRBJ2-1, with 10 bases lining up with TRBD2. The length of the CDR3 is 17 residues. V was pared by 3 bases and J by 2 bases, with 10 bases of the junction left unmatched. Germline CDR1 reads DFQATT; CDR2 reads SNEGSKA (reference sequence).

Ten or more counts support this clonotype. The chain carries TRBV12-3 or TRBV12-4 and TRBJ1-2; 7 positions match TRBD1. J lost 8 bases, V lost 3 bases, and 6 bases had no gene match. The CDR3 spans 13 residues. The CDR3 is CASSFEGAPGYTF. The CDR3 region has the DNA TGTGCCAGCAGTTTTGAGGGGGCGCCAGGCTACACCTTC.

This clonotype was seen repeatedly, ten times or more. The chain combines TRBV2 with TRBJ2-1; weak D call: TRBD2 (5 bases). Germline CDR1 is SNHLY and CDR2 is FYNNEI. Trimming took off 4 bases at V and 4 bases at J, with 5 bases between the two ends. The CDR3 runs to 12 residues. CDR3 sequence reads: CASSGLYNEQFF. CDR3 bases: TGTGCCAGCAGTGGACTATACAATGAGCAGTTCTTC. Together with reference TRBV2 and TRBJ2-1, the CDR3 gives the full variable domain: EPEVTQTPSHQVTQMGQEVILRCVPISNHLYFYWYRQILGQKVEFLVSFYNNEISEKSEIFDDQFSVERPDGSNFTLKIRSTKLEDSAMYFCASSGLYNEQFFGPGTRLTVL.

The chain's CDR3 is CASSLVTPMDTEAFF. CDR3 DNA sequence: TGCGCCAGCAGCTTGGTAACTCCGATGGACACTGAAGCTTTCTTT. J is TRBJ1-1 and V is TRBV5-1; D gene unclear. There are 15 residues in the CDR3. Trimming stripped 0 bases from V and 3 bases from J, with 12 bases between. From germline, CDR1 is SGHRS and CDR2 YFSETQ.

This clonotype has only one observation. The chain joins TRBV20-1 to TRBJ1-3; no definite D call. The germline V gene encodes CDR1 DFQATT and CDR2 SNEGSKA (reference sequence). Trimming removed 6 bases at V and 0 bases at J, with 6 bases between. The CDR3 consists of 12 residues. CDR3 amino acids: CSAEGSGNTIYF. The CDR3 coding sequence is TGCAGTGCCGAGGGCTCTGGAAACACCATATATTTT.

This sequence joins TRBV2 and TRBJ2-7; D is uncertain. This CDR3 has 12 residues. Germline lookup yields CDR1 SNHLY and CDR2 FYNNEI. Trimming cost V 10 bases and J 7 bases, with 17 bases left between them. The CDR3 sequence: CATKGRAREQYF. CDR3 coding DNA: TGTGCCACAAAGGGAAGGGCCCGGGAGCAGTACTTC.

A remark on this clonotype: Being one base from a much bigger clone, this may be a read error. V gene TRBV7-2 combines with J gene TRBJ2-5, with 8 nucleotides matching TRBD1. This CDR3 region has 15 residues. Germline V lookup: CDR1 SGHTA, CDR2 FQGNSA. For the CDR3, the DNA is TGTGCCAGCAGCTTAGGGGACAGGAGGGGGGAGACCCAGCACTTC. Its protein product is CASSLGDRRGETQHF.

The chain carries TRBV15 and TRBJ2-7; possible D gene TRBD2, 7 bases. This CDR3 spans 13 amino acids. V shed 9 bases and J shed 2 bases, with 14 bases lying between them. Germline values: CDR1 LNHNV, CDR2 YYDKDF (reference sequence). CDR3 sequence: CATKGRGAYEQYF. CDR3 DNA sequence: TGTGCCACTAAAGGGAGGGGGGCCTACGAGCAGTACTTC.

There are many counts of this clonotype. The chain joins TRBV18 to TRBJ2-1; D not certain. CDR1 is KGHSH, CDR2 LQKENI, per germline. This CDR3 has 13 amino acids. Trimming left V 5 bases short and J 5 bases short, with 10 bases between. The CDR3 is CASSADRDNEQFF. The CDR3 region has the DNA TGTGCCAGCTCAGCGGACCGAGACAATGAGCAGTTCTTC. Filled out from reference TRBV18 and TRBJ2-1, the complete variable domain reads NAGVMQNPRHLVRRRGQEARLRCSPMKGHSHVYWYRQLPEEGLKFMVYLQKENIIDESGMPKERFSAEFPKEGPSILRIQQVVRGDSAAYFCASSADRDNEQFFGPGTRLTVL.

This clonotype came up a few times. The chain joins TRBV20-1 to TRBJ1-3; no reliable D call. V was shortened by 3 bases and J by 7 bases, with 13 bases between the two germline ends. Germline V CDR1 and CDR2: DFQATT, SNEGSKA (reference sequence). The CDR3 sequence is 13 residues long. CDR3 residues: CSASNAKTNTIYF. The CDR3 region has the DNA TGCAGTGCTAGCAACGCGAAAACGAACACCATATATTTT.

This clonotype was seen many times. V and J are TRBV9 and TRBJ2-7; D unclear. Germline V gives CDR1 SGDLS, CDR2 YYNGEE. The V and J ends lost 0 bases and 2 bases respectively, with 6 bases between them. The CDR3 length is 13 residues. CDR3 region: CASSVDPTYEQYF. CDR3 DNA sequence: TGTGCCAGCAGCGTAGACCCGACCTACGAGCAGTACTTC.

This clonotype was picked up a small number of times. The gene calls are TRBV6-1 and TRBJ2-2; 7 bases agree with TRBD1. CDR3 length: 14 amino acids. CDR1 MNHNS and CDR2 SASEGT come from the germline V gene. J was trimmed by 0 bases and V by 8 bases; bases with no gene match: 3. The DNA for the CDR3 is TGTGCCAGCCGAGGACAGGCGAACACCGGGGAGCTGTTTTTT. Translation: CASRGQANTGELFF.

There are a few counts of this clonotype. The J gene is TRBJ2-4, the V gene TRBV7-2, with D possibly called TRBD1 or TRBD2 (5 bases each). The germline gives CDR1 SGHTA, CDR2 FQGNSA. Trimming took 5 bases from V and 0 from J, leaving 11 bases between them. This CDR3 comprises 15 residues. CDR3 DNA sequence: TGTGCCAGCAGCACCACTGGGGGAGCCAAAAACATTCAGTACTTC. Translated: CASSTTGGAKNIQYF.

The V gene is TRBV10-2, the J gene TRBJ1-6; 8 bases agree with TRBD1. Germline-derived CDR1 and CDR2 are WSHSY and SAAADI. CDR3 length: 14 residues. V trimming: 6 bases; J trimming: 7 bases; junction bases outside the gene matches: 5. CDR3 nucleotides: TGCGCCAGCAGAAGCGGGACAGGCAATTCACCCCTCCACTTT. This gives the protein CASRSGTGNSPLHF.

This clonotype was observed a handful of times. The V gene is TRBV7-2, the J gene TRBJ2-7, with TRBD1 identical over 11 bases. CDR1 is SGHTA, CDR2 FQGNSA, per germline. There are 16 residues in the CDR3. The V segment lost 1 base and the J segment 7 bases; nucleotides outside the gene matches: 9. The chain's CDR3 is CASSLVGGGTGGEQYF. The CDR3 nucleotides are TGTGCCAGCAGCTTAGTAGGGGGAGGGACAGGGGGTGAGCAGTACTTC.

Details on this clonotype: A read error may explain this, as a much larger clone is one base away. The genes are TRBV6-5 and TRBJ1-5; D is unresolved. Germline values: CDR1 MNHEY, CDR2 SVGAGI. The CDR3 has 15 residues. The CDR3 spells CANSLSGLKNQPQHF. In DNA form, the CDR3 reads TGTGCCAACAGTCTCAGCGGACTGAAAAATCAGCCCCAGCATTTT.

The chain has TRBV7-9 and TRBJ2-5, with 11 bases that match TRBD1. The CDR3 extends over 17 amino acids. Germline CDR1 is SEHNR and CDR2 is FQNEAQ (reference sequence). V shed 5 bases, J shed 5 bases, and the junction held 13 bases outside the gene matches. This CDR3 reads CASSLSPGTGGVETQYF. The CDR3 DNA sequence: TGTGCCAGCAGCCTATCCCCCGGGACAGGGGGGGTGGAGACCCAGTACTTC.

As concerns this clonotype: Lacking the conserved final phenylalanine or tryptophan, this CDR3 likely reflects a read error. Because the CDR3's place on the DNA is in doubt, the DNA is left out and the CDR3 is given as listed by TCRdb. The rearrangement links TRBV20-1 to TRBJ2-1; the D call of TRBD2 is as the table states it, not checked on the DNA. The germline V gene has CDR1 DFQATT and CDR2 SNEGSKA (reference sequence). The CDR3 is 14 residues long, ends included. The chain's CDR3 is CSASWAGGTMSSSS.

The chain joins TRBV7-2 to TRBJ2-1; no clear D. The CDR3 covers 16 residues. V was shortened by 2 bases and J by 3 bases, with 14 bases between the two germline ends. CDR1 SGHTA and CDR2 FQGNSA come from the germline V gene. CDR3 sequence reads: CASSLSARHHYNEQFF. CDR3 nucleotides: TGTGCCAGCAGCTTATCGGCCAGGCACCACTACAATGAGCAGTTCTTC.